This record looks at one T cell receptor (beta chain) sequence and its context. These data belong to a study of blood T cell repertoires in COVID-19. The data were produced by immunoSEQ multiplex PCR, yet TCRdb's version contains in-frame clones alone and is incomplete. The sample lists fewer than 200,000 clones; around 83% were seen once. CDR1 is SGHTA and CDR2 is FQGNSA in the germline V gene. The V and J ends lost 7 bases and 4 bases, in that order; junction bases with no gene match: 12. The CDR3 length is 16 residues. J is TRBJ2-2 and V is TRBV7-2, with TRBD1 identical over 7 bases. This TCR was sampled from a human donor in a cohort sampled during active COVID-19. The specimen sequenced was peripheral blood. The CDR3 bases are TGTGCCAGCACTATTCCGGGACAGCTGGCCACCGGGGAGCTGTTTTTT. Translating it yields CASTIPGQLATGELFF.